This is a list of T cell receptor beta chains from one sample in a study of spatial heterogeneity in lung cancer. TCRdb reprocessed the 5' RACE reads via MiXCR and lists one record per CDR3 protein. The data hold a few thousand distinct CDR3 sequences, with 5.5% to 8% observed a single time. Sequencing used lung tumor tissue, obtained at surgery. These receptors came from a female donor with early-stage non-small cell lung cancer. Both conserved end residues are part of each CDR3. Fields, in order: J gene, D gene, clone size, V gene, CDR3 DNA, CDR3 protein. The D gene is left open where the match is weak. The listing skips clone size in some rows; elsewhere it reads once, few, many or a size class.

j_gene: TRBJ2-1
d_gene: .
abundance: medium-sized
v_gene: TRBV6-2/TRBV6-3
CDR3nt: TGTGCCAGCAACCTCTGGGGTGCTGAGCAGTTCTTC
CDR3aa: CASNLWGAEQFF

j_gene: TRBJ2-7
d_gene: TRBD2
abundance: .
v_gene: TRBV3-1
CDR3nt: TGTGCCAGCGCGTCAGCGGGGGGGGCCTACGAGCAGTACTTC
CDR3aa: CASASAGGAYEQYF

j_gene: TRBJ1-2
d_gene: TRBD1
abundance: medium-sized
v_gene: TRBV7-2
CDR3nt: TGTGCCAGCAGCTTAGTAGGCGGGACAGGGCCCAACTATGGCTACACCTTC
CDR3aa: CASSLVGGTGPNYGYTF

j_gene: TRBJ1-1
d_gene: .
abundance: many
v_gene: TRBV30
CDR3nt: TGTGCCTGGACAAGGGGGATGAACACTGAAGCTTTCTTT
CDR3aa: CAWTRGMNTEAFF

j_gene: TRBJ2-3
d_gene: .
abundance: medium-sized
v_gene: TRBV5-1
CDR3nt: TGCGCCAGCAGCTTGGGCAGCTTCACAGATACGCAGTATTTT
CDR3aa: CASSLGSFTDTQYF

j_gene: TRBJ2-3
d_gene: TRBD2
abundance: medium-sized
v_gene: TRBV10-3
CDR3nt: TGTGCCATCAGGGGGACTAGCCGGGCCACAGATACGCAGTATTTT
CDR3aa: CAIRGTSRATDTQYF

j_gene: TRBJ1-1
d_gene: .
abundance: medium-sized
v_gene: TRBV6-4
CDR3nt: TGTGCCAGCAGTGCCGAGGGGAACACTGAAGCTTTCTTT
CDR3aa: CASSAEGNTEAFF

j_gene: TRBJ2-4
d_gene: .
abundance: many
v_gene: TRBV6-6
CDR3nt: TGTGCCAGCAGTGGCGGGCAGATAGCCAAAAACATTCAGTACTTC
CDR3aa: CASSGGQIAKNIQYF

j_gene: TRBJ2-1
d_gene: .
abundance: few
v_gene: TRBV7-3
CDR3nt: TGTGCCAGCAGCCCTATTGGGGAAAACAATGAGCAGTTCTTC
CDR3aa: CASSPIGENNEQFF

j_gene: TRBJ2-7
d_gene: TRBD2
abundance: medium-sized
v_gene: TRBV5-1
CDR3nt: TGCGCCAGCCGACTAGCGGGGGTGGCGTACGAGCAGTACTTC
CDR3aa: CASRLAGVAYEQYF

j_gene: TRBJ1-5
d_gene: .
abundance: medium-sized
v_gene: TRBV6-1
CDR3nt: TGTGCCAGCAGTGATGGGGGAACCAATCAGCCCCAGCATTTT
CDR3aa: CASSDGGTNQPQHF